These 29 T cell receptor beta chains came from one sample sequenced in a study of CD8+ T cells in alopecia areata. Extracted RNA was reverse transcribed, and the resulting cDNA served as sequencing template. Some clones are missing from TCRdb's copy, which holds only in-frame ones; the method was immunoSEQ multiplex PCR. The sample lists some 120,000 clones, none appearing once, the ten largest making up less than 20%. Sequenced: lesional skin. These TCRs come from a C3H/HeJ mouse with alopecia areata. The MHC haplotype recorded for the strain is H2-k.

This clone was seen more than once but under ten times. Gene labels here are mouse ones. The read is 4 residues too short to cover the CDR3 end, so that end is filled in from the germline J gene. V gene TRBV1 combines with J gene TRBJ2-1, with D maybe TRBD2 (7 bases). Germline V gene sequence: CDR1 NSQYPW, CDR2 LRSPGD (reference sequence). The ends were cut back, 6 bases at V and 1 base at J, with 16 bases in the middle. The CDR3 extends over 16 amino acids. The sequenced part of the CDR3 DNA is TGCACCTGCAGGGCCCTGGGGGCAGAGAACTATGCT. Its protein is CTCRALGAENYA. The full-length CDR3 reads as CTCRALGAENYAEQFF.

This clone was counted only a few times. At residue 11, TCRdb's protein disagrees with the DNA translation; the protein shown here derives from the DNA. Each gene name is a mouse one. With the read ending 3 residues before the CDR3 end, the germline J gene is used to fill in that end. The chain combines TRBV1 with TRBJ1-3; 7 nucleotides match TRBD1. V was clipped by 7 bases and J by 1 base; unmatched bases: 4. Looked up from germline, CDR1 is NSQYPW and CDR2 is LRSPGD (reference sequence). The CDR3 spans 14 residues. Incomplete CDR3 DNA: TGCACCTGCAAGAGGGACAGATCTGGAAATACG. Protein: CTCKRDRSGNT. The entire CDR3 is CTCKRDRSGNTLYF.

As concerns this clone: Gene and germline names: mouse. The observed sequence ends 4 residues before the CDR3 terminus, with the missing tail filled in from the germline J gene. This chain links TRBV3 with TRBJ2-5; 11 bases map to TRBD1. The V segment lost 4 bases and the J segment 2 bases; nucleotides outside the gene matches: 2. Germline V lookup: CDR1 SNHLY, CDR2 FYNGKV (reference sequence). This CDR3 is built from 15 residues. Incomplete CDR3 DNA: TGTGCCAGCAGCTGGGACAGGGGGGGCCAAGAC. This sequence encodes CASSWDRGGQD. The whole CDR3 protein reads CASSWDRGGQDTQYF.

In regard to this clone: Gene names denote mouse genes. Read sequence stops 4 residues before the CDR3 end, and the germline J gene provides the missing end. The V call is TRBV1, the J call TRBJ2-3, with 10 nucleotides matching TRBD2. After removal of 2 bases from V and 2 bases from J, the junction contained 4 bases not matched to a gene. This CDR3 has 16 amino acids. Germline V gene sequence: CDR1 NSQYPW, CDR2 LRSPGD (reference sequence). The CDR3 loop is CTCSANWGGNAETLYF. The sequenced part of the CDR3 DNA is TGCACCTGCAGTGCAAACTGGGGGGGAAATGCAGAA. Together with reference TRBV1 and TRBJ2-3, the CDR3 gives the full variable domain: VTLLEQNPRWRLVPRGQAVNLRCILKNSQYPWMSWYQQDLQKQLQWLFTLRSPGDKEVKSLPGADYLATRVTDTELRLQVANMSQGRTLYCTCSANWGGNAETLYFGSGTRLTVL.

This clone was seen only a few times. Gene names follow the mouse nomenclature. The read ends 4 residues before the CDR3 terminus; that terminus is restored from the germline J gene. This chain uses TRBV13-3 with TRBJ2-3; 11 positions agree with TRBD2. The CDR3 contains 17 residues. V gave up 4 bases and J gave up 0 bases; unmatched junction bases: 7. Germline CDR1 NNHDY, CDR2 SYVADS. The CDR3 is CASSSGTGGRSAETLYF. The sequenced CDR3 bases are TGTGCCAGCAGTTCCGGGACTGGGGGCCGTAGTGCAGAA.

The sample holds a few counts of this clone. The translated DNA and TCRdb's protein are not identical at residue 12; the protein here was translated from the DNA. Gene names are the mouse ones. The CDR3 is cut off 3 residues early in the read; its end comes from the germline J gene. J is TRBJ1-6 and V is TRBV19; TRBD1 matches at 10 bases. TRBJ1-6 is given ORF status, its function remaining uncertain. This CDR3 is 15 amino acids long. V lost 4 bases and J lost 7; bases outside the gene matches: 5. Germline CDR1 reads FNHDT; CDR2 reads SITEND (reference sequence). The CDR3: CASSSRDRGNSPLYF. CDR3 DNA (partial): TGTGCCAGCAGTTCCCGGGACAGGGGAAATTCGCCC.

This clone was counted between two and nine times. All gene names here are mouse names. The CDR3 end falls 4 residues outside the read, so it is completed with the germline J gene. The rearrangement uses TRBV1 and TRBJ2-7; TRBD2 matches at 13 bases. V dropped 0 bases and J dropped 1; count of bases not matched to a gene: 9. The CDR3 is made up of 19 amino acids. CDR1 NSQYPW and CDR2 LRSPGD come from the germline V gene (reference sequence). The CDR3 sequence: CTCSADPGLGGRMSYEQYF. CDR3 DNA (partial): TGCACCTGCAGTGCAGATCCCGGACTGGGGGGGCGCATGTCCTAT.

This clone was counted only a few times. Genes here carry mouse names. The read falls 4 residues short of the CDR3 end, and the missing part is taken from the germline J gene. This rearrangement joins TRBV31 to TRBJ2-3; possible D gene TRBD2, 5 bases. This CDR3 is built from 15 residues. Trimming shortened V by 0 bases and J by 0 bases, and 10 bases separated the two germline ends. Germline V gives CDR1 GKSSPN, CDR2 SITVG. CDR3 sequence reads: CAWSLATVSAETLYF. Incomplete CDR3 DNA: TGTGCCTGGAGTCTAGCGACTGTTAGTGCAGAA.

This clone has more than one count but fewer than ten. Any gene name here is a mouse gene name. Read coverage stops 4 residues before the CDR3 terminus; the germline J gene supplies the remainder. The chain employs TRBV1 and TRBJ1-4; weak D call: TRBD1 (6 bases). The CDR3 runs 14 residues. Germline CDR1 reads NSQYPW; CDR2 reads LRSPGD (reference sequence). V lost 3 bases and J 4 bases, leaving 9 bases between the germline ends. The CDR3 spells CTCSARDINERLFF. CDR3 bases read: TGCACCTGCAGTGCTCGGGACATCAACGAA.

Comments on this clone: Any gene name here is a mouse gene name. The missing CDR3 end, 4 residues past where the read stops, is filled in from the germline J gene. The V and J genes are TRBV19 and TRBJ2-4, with 7 nucleotides matching TRBD2. V gave up 2 bases and J gave up 0 bases; unmatched junction bases: 3. The CDR3 runs 15 residues. Germline CDR1 and CDR2: FNHDT and SITEND (reference sequence). CDR3 amino acids: CASSMSWGSQNTLYF. Partial CDR3 DNA: TGTGCCAGCAGTATGTCCTGGGGGAGTCAAAAC.

As to this clone: Gene names denote mouse genes. The observed sequence ends 4 residues before the CDR3 terminus, with the missing tail filled in from the germline J gene. The J gene is TRBJ2-1, the V gene TRBV1, with D unresolved. This CDR3 contains 13 residues. V lost 3 bases, J lost 5 bases, and 8 bases lay in between. Germline lookup yields CDR1 NSQYPW and CDR2 LRSPGD (reference sequence). CDR3 in amino acids: CTCSAPLDAEQFF. CDR3 DNA (partial): TGCACCTGCAGTGCGCCTCTGGATGCT.

There are a few counts of this clone. Gene names denote mouse genes. The read stops 4 residues short of the end of the CDR3; the missing end is completed from the germline J gene. The genes are TRBV1 and TRBJ1-4, with 12 positions matching TRBD1. The CDR3 sequence is 15 residues long. In germline, CDR1 is NSQYPW, CDR2 LRSPGD (reference sequence). This chain's CDR3 is CTCSLGTGGAERLFF. The DNA read from the CDR3 is TGCACCTGCAGTCTCGGGACAGGGGGCGCCGAA. Together with reference TRBV1 and TRBJ1-4, the CDR3 gives the full variable domain: VTLLEQNPRWRLVPRGQAVNLRCILKNSQYPWMSWYQQDLQKQLQWLFTLRSPGDKEVKSLPGADYLATRVTDTELRLQVANMSQGRTLYCTCSLGTGGAERLFFGHGTKLSVL.

This clone has a handful of counts. Mouse gene names and germline throughout. The CDR3 end is not reached by the read, which stops 4 residues before it; the germline J gene fills it in. This chain joins TRBV13-1 and TRBJ2-3; 13 nucleotides line up with TRBD2. Germline CDR1 NSHNY, CDR2 SYGAGN. This CDR3 has 15 residues. V gave up 2 bases and J gave up 4 bases; unmatched junction bases: 1. The CDR3 protein is CASSEGLGGSETLYF. The DNA read from the CDR3 is TGTGCCAGCAGTGAGGGACTGGGGGGGTCAGAA.

The sample holds a few counts of this clone. Gene names and germline match the mouse. The read gets to within 4 residues of the CDR3 end, and the germline J gene fills in the rest. V usage is TRBV13-1 and J usage is TRBJ2-5; 10 bases are a match to TRBD2. CDR1 and CDR2 from the germline V gene are NSHNY and SYGAGN. This CDR3 contains 15 residues. The sequenced CDR3 bases are TGTGCCAGCAGTGATAGCCTGGGGGGGCGGGAC. This codes for CASSDSLGGRD. The full CDR3 sequence reads CASSDSLGGRDTQYF.

This clone has just a few counts. The gene names here belong to mouse. CDR3: CASSDVRTGGGSQNTLYF. The part of the CDR3 DNA that was read is TGTGCCAGCAGTGATGTCCGGACTGGGGGGGGGTCTCAAAAC. V usage is TRBV13-3 and J usage is TRBJ2-4, with 12 bases lining up with TRBD2. From the germline J gene comes the end of the CDR3, since the read stops 4 residues before it. After removal of 0 bases from V and 2 bases from J, the junction contained 7 bases not matched to a gene. CDR1 NNHDY and CDR2 SYVADS come from the germline V gene. The CDR3 totals 18 residues.

This clone has only a few counts. Mouse names are used for the genes. Read coverage stops 4 residues before the CDR3 terminus; the germline J gene supplies the remainder. The V gene is TRBV13-3, the J gene TRBJ2-3, with a possible D match to TRBD1 (6 bases). V shed 0 bases and J shed 0 bases, with 11 bases lying between them. The CDR3 is made up of 16 amino acids. Germline lookup yields CDR1 NNHDY and CDR2 SYVADS. The DNA read from the CDR3 is TGTGCCAGCAGTGATGGGACAGTCTATAGTGCAGAA. It yields the protein CASSDGTVYSAE. The entire CDR3 protein is CASSDGTVYSAETLYF.

A word on this clone: Mouse names are used for the genes. The read ends 4 residues shy of where the CDR3 ends; the end is completed using the germline J gene. The genes are TRBV19 and TRBJ1-1; 7 nucleotides match TRBD1. Germline trimming cut 5 bases from V and 3 bases from J; bases unmatched to any gene: 4. Germline lookup yields CDR1 FNHDT and CDR2 SITEND (reference sequence). The length of the CDR3 is 13 residues. CDR3 residues: CASSQGEDTEVFF. The DNA read from the CDR3 is TGTGCCAGCAGCCAGGGGGAGGACACA.

About this clone: Gene and germline names: mouse. Read sequence stops 4 residues before the CDR3 end, and the germline J gene provides the missing end. The chain links TRBV13-1 to TRBJ2-5, with 9 bases fitting TRBD1. From germline, CDR1 is NSHNY and CDR2 SYGAGN. CDR3 length equals 14 residues. V was pared by 3 bases and J by 3 bases, with 2 bases of the junction left unmatched. The covered CDR3 bases are TGTGCCAGCAGTGGGGGACAGGGTCAAGAC. Its translation is CASSGGQGQD. The whole CDR3 protein is CASSGGQGQDTQYF.

The sample holds many counts of this clone. All gene names here are mouse names. The read stops 4 residues short of the end of the CDR3; the missing end is completed from the germline J gene. The chain has TRBV13-3 and TRBJ2-4; 7 bases are a match to TRBD1. Losses at the gene ends were 5 bases for V and 1 base for J; bases not matched to a gene: 4. Germline values: CDR1 NNHDY, CDR2 SYVADS. This CDR3 has 14 residues. The sequenced part of the CDR3 DNA is TGTGCCAGCAGCACAGGGGTCCGTCAAAAC. It codes for CASSTGVRQN. The whole CDR3 sequence reads CASSTGVRQNTLYF.

This clone occurred a few times. Gene names refer to mouse genes. The CDR3 is cut off 4 residues early in the read; its end comes from the germline J gene. V usage is TRBV13-2 and J usage is TRBJ2-1, with a possible D match to TRBD1 (5 bases). This CDR3 is built from 13 residues. Germline V CDR1 and CDR2: NNHNN, SYGAGS (reference sequence). CDR3 DNA (partial): TGTGCCAGCGGTGCAGGGAGGGAGGCT. Translation gives CASGAGREA. The entire CDR3 sequence reads CASGAGREAEQFF.

This clone was seen a handful of times. Mouse germline and gene names are used. Read coverage stops 4 residues before the CDR3 terminus; the germline J gene supplies the remainder. The chain joins TRBV13-3 to TRBJ2-3, with a possible D match to TRBD1 (5 bases). This CDR3 has 17 residues. V was clipped by 0 bases and J by 1 base, with 15 bases between them. Germline V gene lookup returns CDR1 NNHDY and CDR2 SYVADS. CDR3 loop: CASSDASRGLGAETLYF. CDR3 DNA (partial): TGTGCCAGCAGTGATGCAAGTAGGGGTCTGGGTGCAGAA.

This clone was seen only a few times. Gene names denote mouse genes. The DNA ends 4 residues before the CDR3 does, and the rest of the CDR3 is filled in from the germline J gene. The V and J genes are TRBV13-3 and TRBJ2-2, with a tentative D call TRBD1 (5 bases). With 1 base removed from V and 3 bases from J, the gap between germline ends came to 10 bases. Germline lookup yields CDR1 NNHDY and CDR2 SYVADS. The CDR3 length is 15 residues. The CDR3 protein is CASSDHRGYTGQLYF. CDR3 bases read: TGTGCCAGCAGTGATCATAGGGGATACACCGGG.

This clone was seen a few times. Gene names are mouse gene names. Coverage ceases 4 residues before the CDR3 finishes, and the germline J gene fills in the end. This chain connects TRBV2 to TRBJ2-3; 9 bases agree with TRBD1. This CDR3 has 15 residues. Germline V lookup: CDR1 LGHNA, CDR2 YSYQKL. V shed 0 bases, J shed 4 bases, and the junction held 2 bases outside the gene matches. The CDR3 region is CASSQEGQGTETLYF. The sequenced part of the CDR3 DNA is TGTGCCAGCAGCCAAGAGGGACAGGGAACAGAA.

A few counts support this clone. The genes are named according to mouse. The sequence runs out 4 residues before the end of the CDR3; the remainder is reconstructed from the germline J gene. This chain links TRBV16 with TRBJ2-7, with 11 bases lining up with TRBD2. The CDR3 loop spans 16 amino acids. CDR1 and CDR2 from the germline V gene are SGHSA and FRNQAP. Partial CDR3 DNA: TGTGCAAGCAGCTTAGATTCCGGGACTGGGGGATAT. It translates to CASSLDSGTGGY. The whole CDR3 sequence reads CASSLDSGTGGYEQYF.

On this clone itself: The listed genes are named as in mouse. The read ends 4 residues early relative to the CDR3; the germline J gene fills the gap. The rearrangement joins TRBV19 to TRBJ2-1, with D possibly TRBD2 on 6 matching bases. The CDR3 length is 15 residues. Trimming pared 3 bases from V and 1 base from J, leaving 11 bases between. Germline loops: CDR1 FNHDT, CDR2 SITEND (reference sequence). Here the CDR3 reads CASSTSWGNYAEQFF. The CDR3 bases that were read are TGTGCCAGCAGTACCTCGTGGGGGAACTATGCT.

A few counts support this clone. The gene names here belong to mouse. The CDR3 end falls 4 residues outside the read, so it is completed with the germline J gene. The chain recombines TRBV19 with TRBJ2-1; 10 bases are a match to TRBD2. CDR3 length equals 16 residues. CDR1 and CDR2 (germline): FNHDT, SITEND (reference sequence). The V and J ends lost 4 bases and 0 bases, in that order; junction bases with no gene match: 4. Incomplete CDR3 DNA: TGTGCCAGCAGTTGGACTGGGGGTTATAACTATGCT. Translation gives CASSWTGGYNYA. The full CDR3 reads CASSWTGGYNYAEQFF. Complete variable domain (other parts from reference TRBV19 and TRBJ2-1): GGIITQTPKFLIGQEGQKLTLKCQQNFNHDTMYWYRQDSGKGLRLIYYSITENDLQKGDLSEGYDASREKKSSFSLTVTSAQKNEMAVFLCASSWTGGYNYAEQFFGPGTRLTVL.

This clone was observed a few times. The gene names here belong to mouse. The CDR3 end falls 4 residues outside the read, so it is completed with the germline J gene. The V call is TRBV19, the J call TRBJ1-2; D might be TRBD1 (5 bases). Germline V lookup: CDR1 FNHDT, CDR2 SITEND (reference sequence). V lost 5 bases and J lost 1, with 9 bases in between. This CDR3 contains 13 residues. CDR3 loop: CASSTTVNSDYTF. The sequenced part of the CDR3 DNA is TGTGCCAGCAGCACGACAGTAAACTCC.

This clone was detected only a few times. These gene names are mouse names. The CDR3 goes on 4 residues after the read ends, and that part is filled in from the germline J gene. The V gene is TRBV1, the J gene TRBJ1-2; perhaps TRBD1 as D (6 bases). Germline CDR1 reads NSQYPW; CDR2 reads LRSPGD (reference sequence). This CDR3 has 14 amino acids. Trimming took off 2 bases at V and 2 bases at J, with 9 bases between the two ends. This CDR3 reads CTCSASGANSDYTF. CDR3 bases read: TGCACCTGCAGTGCATCAGGGGCGAACTCC.

For this clone: Gene names are mouse gene names. Read coverage stops 4 residues before the CDR3 terminus; the germline J gene supplies the remainder. The sample has other DNA sequences that encode this CDR3 too. This chain joins TRBV31 and TRBJ2-1; perhaps TRBD2 as D (6 bases). The CDR3 length is 13 residues. The V gene lost 1 base and the J gene lost 4 bases, with 8 bases spanning the gap. Germline-derived CDR1 and CDR2 are GKSSPN and SITVG. CDR3 DNA (partial): TGTGCCTGGAGTCCTGGGGTTTATGCT. It yields the protein CAWSPGVYA. The full CDR3 is CAWSPGVYAEQFF. The full variable domain, its missing parts supplied by reference TRBV31 and TRBJ2-1, is AQTIHQWPVAEIKAVGSPLSLGCTIKGKSSPNLYWYWQATGGTLQQLFYSITVGQVESVVQLNLSASRPKDDQFILSTEKLLLSHSGFYLCAWSPGVYAEQFFGPGTRLTVL.